Each of the 27 T cell receptor beta chains below was sequenced from the same sample in a study of metastatic and nonmetastatic thyroid tumors. TCRdb re-clonotyped the PCR reads through MiXCR. The data hold tens of thousands of clones, with 20% to 25% observed a single time. Patients had received no treatment of any kind before thyroid surgery. The sample consisted of blood. The receptor set was obtained from a female donor with papillary thyroid cancer or a benign thyroid nodule (not recorded which). Some clones in this sample may be carry-over from other donors' samples.

The table lists this clone with many counts. V usage is TRBV13 and J usage is TRBJ2-5; D remains ambiguous. In germline, CDR1 is PRHDT, CDR2 FYEKMQ (reference sequence). This CDR3 contains 17 residues. Deletions cut 2 bases from V and 0 bases from J, with 16 bases between. The CDR3 DNA reads TGTGCCAGCAGCTTACGGAATGGCCAATCGTACCAAGAGACCCAGTACTTC. Residues: CASSLRNGQSYQETQYF.

This clone was counted many times. The chain employs TRBV3-1 and TRBJ2-7; the match to TRBD1 covers 7 bases. Trimming took 2 bases from V and 0 from J; bases not matched to a gene: 4. The CDR3 is made up of 15 amino acids. Germline V gene data show CDR1 as LGHDT and CDR2 as YNNKEL (reference sequence). The CDR3 DNA reads as TGTGCCAGCAGCCAATACGGGACAGTCTCCTACGAGCAGTACTTC. As protein: CASSQYGTVSYEQYF.

This clone was found once. The genes are TRBV20-1 and TRBJ2-7, with a weak D call TRBD2 (5 bases). V lost 3 bases, J lost 0 bases, and 21 bases lay in between. The germline V gene has CDR1 DFQATT and CDR2 SNEGSKA (reference sequence). The CDR3 covers 17 residues. In DNA form, the CDR3 reads TGCAGTGCTAGCGTAAGGCCCCACGGCGGGTCCTCCTACGAGCAGTACTTC. It codes for CSASVRPHGGSSYEQYF.

This clone has at least ten counts. The CDR3 spells CASSFETGGHEQYF. The CDR3 DNA reads as TGCGCCAGCAGCTTCGAGACAGGGGGCCACGAGCAGTACTTC. The chain joins TRBV5-1 to TRBJ2-7; TRBD1 matches 10 bases. CDR3 length equals 14 residues. V lost 2 bases to trimming and J lost 5 bases; unmatched junction nucleotides: 4. CDR1 is SGHRS and CDR2 is YFSETQ in the germline V gene.

This clone was observed many times. CDR3 bases: TGTGCCTGGTGGGACATCAACACCGGGGAGCTGTTTTTT. It yields the protein CAWWDINTGELFF. The V gene is TRBV30, the J gene TRBJ2-2, with a possible D match to TRBD1 (6 bases). The length of the CDR3 is 13 residues. Per the germline V gene, CDR1 is GTSNPN and CDR2 is SVGIG (reference sequence). V was clipped by 5 bases and J by 2 bases, with 9 bases between them.

This clone was recorded many times. Other DNA sequences in the same sample also yield this CDR3. This chain connects TRBV3-1 to TRBJ1-2, with 7 positions matching TRBD1. This CDR3 comprises 15 residues. After removal of 0 bases from V and 8 bases from J, the junction contained 9 bases not matched to a gene. Germline V gene sequence: CDR1 LGHDT, CDR2 YNNKEL (reference sequence). The CDR3 DNA reads TGTGCCAGCAGCCAAGATTTGACAGGGTCGGGCGGCTACACCTTC. Translated: CASSQDLTGSGGYTF.

Comment on this clone: At one of its ends the junction is not consistent with the germline gene, which may arise from a read error. The gene calls are TRBV10-1 and TRBJ2-3; D gene ambiguous. CDR3 length: 18 residues. Germline V gene data show CDR1 as WNHNN and CDR2 as SYGVQD (reference sequence). CDR3 nucleotides: TGCGCCAGGAGTGAGGCGAGAAGGTTGATTTTATTACTTGATACGCAGTATTTT. It translates to CARSEARRLILLLDTQYF.

This clone was found many times. The gene calls are TRBV19 and TRBJ1-1; no reliable D call. V dropped 6 bases and J dropped 1 base, with 9 bases sitting between them. CDR1 is LNHDA, CDR2 SQIVND, per germline (reference sequence). The CDR3 extends over 13 amino acids. The DNA for the CDR3 is TGTGCCAGTAGCCCGACCCAGAACACTGAAGCTTTCTTT. This codes for CASSPTQNTEAFF.

This clone has a handful of counts. At one end, the junction sequence differs from germline, possibly due to a read error. The genes are TRBV10-3 and TRBJ2-2; 7 positions match TRBD2. This CDR3 is built from 16 residues. The germline gives CDR1 ENHRY, CDR2 SYGVKD. The CDR3 nucleotides read TGTGCCATCAGTACATCCGAGGGACTAAACACCGGGGAGCCGTTTTTT. Protein: CAISTSEGLNTGEPFF.

This clone was detected only a few times. This chain links TRBV6-4 with TRBJ1-2; maybe TRBD1 (5 bases). Trimming left V 6 bases short and J 8 bases short, with 16 bases between. The germline CDR1 and CDR2 sequences are MRHNA and SNTAGT. The CDR3 consists of 13 residues. The CDR3 reads CASSQFGAAGYTF. CDR3 coding DNA: TGTGCCAGCAGCCAGTTCGGGGCGGCGGGCTACACCTTC.

This clone was observed many times. The chain has TRBV5-1 and TRBJ1-2; tentative D call: TRBD1 (6 bases). The V and J ends lost 0 bases and 4 bases respectively, with 10 bases between them. This CDR3 has 14 residues. Germline CDR1 is SGHRS and CDR2 is YFSETQ. CDR3 residues: CASSLGQESYGYTF. CDR3 bases: TGCGCCAGCAGCTTGGGACAGGAGAGCTATGGCTACACCTTC.

Concerning this clone: Germline is not matched at one junction end, which may reflect a read error. The CDR3 reads CSSSLRTDSGYSF. The CDR3 DNA reads TGCTCCAGCAGCTTACGGACGGACTCTGGCTACTCCTTC. The chain uses TRBV5-1 and TRBJ1-2; D not certain. The CDR3 totals 13 residues. The germline gives CDR1 SGHRS, CDR2 YFSETQ.

The sample holds a few counts of this clone. This chain links TRBV27 with TRBJ1-1; D unresolved. The CDR3 totals 15 residues. From germline, CDR1 is MNHEY and CDR2 SMNVEV (reference sequence). The germline V and J ends were trimmed by 0 bases and 1 base, with 9 bases remaining between them. CDR3 amino acids: CASSLSTRANTEAFF. The CDR3 DNA reads as TGTGCCAGCAGTTTATCGACCCGGGCGAACACTGAAGCTTTCTTT.

Comments on this clone: With a much larger clone just one base away, this may be a read error. The chain joins TRBV10-2 to TRBJ2-6; D may be TRBD1 (5 bases). CDR3 length: 16 residues. Germline V CDR1 and CDR2: WSHSY, SAAADI. The CDR3 bases are TGCGCCAGCAGTGAGATCGCCCCCTCTGGGGCCAAAGTCCTGACTTTC. Translation gives CASSEIAPSGAKVLTF.

The count of this clone is one. The chain is built from TRBV30 and TRBJ1-3; D uncertain. The CDR3 runs 13 residues. CDR1 and CDR2 from the germline V gene are GTSNPN and SVGIG (reference sequence). V lost 3 bases and J 4 bases, leaving 10 bases between the germline ends. CDR3 nucleotides: TGTGCCTGGAGGGACGACTTCGGAAACACCATATATTTT. Its translation: CAWRDDFGNTIYF. The full variable domain, its missing parts supplied by reference TRBV30 and TRBJ1-3, is SQTIHQWPATLVQPVGSPLSLECTVEGTSNPNLYWYRQAAGRGLQLLFYSVGIGQISSEVPQNLSASRPQDRQFILSSKKLLLSDSGFYLCAWRDDFGNTIYFGEGSWLTVV.

V is TRBV9 and J is TRBJ1-2; D gene uncertain. The CDR3 runs to 14 residues. Germline loops: CDR1 SGDLS, CDR2 YYNGEE. The germline V and J ends were trimmed by 6 bases and 3 bases, with 15 bases remaining between them. The CDR3 coding sequence is TGTGCCAGCACCAGGTGTCAGCGGGACTATGGCTACACCTTC. Its translation is CASTRCQRDYGYTF.

This clone occurred many times. The V gene is TRBV11-2, the J gene TRBJ1-2; a possible D gene is TRBD1 (5 bases). This CDR3 is built from 14 residues. The germline V gene has CDR1 SGHAT and CDR2 FQNNGV. The V and J ends lost 5 bases and 8 bases respectively, with 18 bases between them. In DNA form, the CDR3 reads TGTGCCAGCAGCACAAAGCCCGGGACCGTAGGCTACACCTTC. Translated: CASSTKPGTVGYTF.

This clone was seen at least ten times. CDR3 loop: CASSRQGGDEQFF. CDR3 in DNA: TGCGCCAGCAGCCGACAGGGTGGAGATGAGCAGTTCTTC. The chain has TRBV5-1 and TRBJ2-1, with 7 bases fitting TRBD1. Trimming at V came to 4 bases and at J to 8 bases, leaving 6 bases not matched to a gene. Germline V gene data show CDR1 as SGHRS and CDR2 as YFSETQ. The CDR3 is 13 amino acids.

This clone was found many times. This sequence joins TRBV19 and TRBJ2-1; 8 bases agree with TRBD2. V was pared by 10 bases and J by 8 bases, with 10 bases of the junction left unmatched. CDR1 is LNHDA and CDR2 is SQIVND in the germline V gene (reference sequence). The CDR3 covers 13 residues. This CDR3 reads CATSPGRAYEQFF. In DNA, the CDR3 is TGTGCCACCAGTCCCGGGAGGGCATATGAGCAGTTCTTC.

This clone was seen at least ten times. The rearrangement uses TRBV9 and TRBJ2-1, with 7 bases matching TRBD1. The junction had 13 bases not matched to a gene; V was cut back by 3 bases and J by 4 bases. Germline CDR1 is SGDLS and CDR2 is YYNGEE. The CDR3 is 17 residues long. CDR3 amino acids: CASSGFTPGQIYNEQFF. The CDR3 DNA follows: TGTGCCAGCAGCGGATTTACGCCGGGACAGATTTACAATGAGCAGTTCTTC.

This clone has ten or more counts. CDR3 bases: TGTGCCAGCAGCTTAGACAGCACAGATACGCAGTATTTT. This codes for CASSLDSTDTQYF. The chain has TRBV7-9 and TRBJ2-3; unclear D gene. From germline, CDR1 is SEHNR and CDR2 FQNEAQ (reference sequence). CDR3 length equals 13 residues. V shed 1 base and J shed 0 bases, with 2 bases lying between them.

This clone was counted many times. The chain couples TRBV24-1 to TRBJ2-5; D call uncertain. The germline V and J ends were trimmed by 3 bases and 5 bases, with 9 bases remaining between them. This CDR3 is 13 amino acids long. In germline, CDR1 is KGHDR, CDR2 SFDVKD. The CDR3, as DNA: TGTGCCACCAGTGATCAATTTGGGGAGACCCAGTACTTC. Translating it yields CATSDQFGETQYF.

This clone was counted at least ten times. The chain combines TRBV9 with TRBJ1-2; 7 bases line up with TRBD1. Germline V gene lookup returns CDR1 SGDLS and CDR2 YYNGEE. V shed 3 bases, J shed 5 bases, and the junction held 4 bases outside the gene matches. The CDR3 length is 13 residues. CDR3 DNA: TGTGCCAGCAGCGAAGGGGGCGGGTATGGCTACACCTTC. It specifies CASSEGGGYGYTF.

This clone was detected many times. The chain carries TRBV24-1 and TRBJ2-3, with 11 bases lining up with TRBD2. CDR1 and CDR2 from the germline V gene are KGHDR and SFDVKD. The CDR3 runs 17 residues. V was pared by 3 bases and J by 4 bases, with 8 bases of the junction left unmatched. CDR3 sequence reads: CATSDTPLAGVADTQYF. The CDR3 DNA sequence: TGTGCCACCAGTGATACCCCACTAGCGGGAGTTGCAGATACGCAGTATTTT.

This clone rates as medium-sized (0.01 to 0.1%). V is TRBV28 and J is TRBJ2-7, with D uncertain. This CDR3 comprises 12 residues. Trimming cost V 1 base and J 3 bases, with 4 bases left between them. Germline CDR1 reads MDHEN; CDR2 reads SYDVKM. CDR3 nucleotide sequence: TGTGCCAGCAGTTTATCAAACTACGAGCAGTACTTC. This gives the protein CASSLSNYEQYF.

At least ten counts were recorded for this clone. The chain has TRBV28 and TRBJ2-3, with 9 bases lining up with TRBD2. Germline V gives CDR1 MDHEN, CDR2 SYDVKM. The CDR3 length is 15 residues. With 9 bases clipped from V and 0 bases from J, the junction kept 7 bases outside the gene matches. CDR3 amino acids: CASSPSGASTDTQYF. The CDR3 DNA reads TGTGCCAGTTCTCCTAGCGGGGCTAGCACAGATACGCAGTATTTT.

The chain couples TRBV20-1 to TRBJ2-5; TRBD2 might be the D (5 bases). The V and J ends lost 7 bases and 3 bases respectively, with 15 bases between them. This CDR3 comprises 13 residues. From germline, CDR1 is DFQATT and CDR2 SNEGSKA (reference sequence). The DNA of the CDR3 is TGCAGTGATACCTTGGGGAGCAAAGAGACCCAGTACTTC. This translates into CSDTLGSKETQYF.